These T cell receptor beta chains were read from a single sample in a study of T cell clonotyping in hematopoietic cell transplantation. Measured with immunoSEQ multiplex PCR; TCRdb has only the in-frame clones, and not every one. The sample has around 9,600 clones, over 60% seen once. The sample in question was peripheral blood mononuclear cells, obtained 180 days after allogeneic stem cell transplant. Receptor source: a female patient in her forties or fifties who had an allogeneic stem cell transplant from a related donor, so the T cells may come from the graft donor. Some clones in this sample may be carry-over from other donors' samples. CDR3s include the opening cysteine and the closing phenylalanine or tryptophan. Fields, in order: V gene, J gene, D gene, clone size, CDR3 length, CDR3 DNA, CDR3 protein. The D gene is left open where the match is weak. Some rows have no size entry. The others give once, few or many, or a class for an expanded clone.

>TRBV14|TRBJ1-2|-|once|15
TGTGCCAGCAGCCAAGACCTGATTATAGGCTATGGCTACACCTTC
CASSQDLIIGYGYTF
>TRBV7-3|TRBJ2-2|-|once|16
TGTGCCAGCAGCCCCCGAGGGACAACGAACACCGGGGAGCTGTTTTTT
CASSPRGTTNTGELFF
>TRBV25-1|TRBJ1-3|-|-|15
TGTGCCACCACTAAAGGGGGGTCAGCTGGAAACACCATATATTTT
CATTKGGSAGNTIYF
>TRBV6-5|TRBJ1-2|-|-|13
TGTGCCAGCAGCCAGACAGCTAACTATGGCTACACCTTC
CASSQTANYGYTF
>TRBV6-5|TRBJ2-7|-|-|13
TGTGCCCTCTCGGGACGGGGTAACTACGAGCAGTACTTC
CALSGRGNYEQYF
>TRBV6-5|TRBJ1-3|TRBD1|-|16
TGTGCCAGCAGTTCCGGGACAGTATACTCTGGAAACACCATATATTTT
CASSSGTVYSGNTIYF
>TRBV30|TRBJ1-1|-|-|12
TGTGCCTGGAGTGTACGCAGGGTTGAAGCTTTCTTT
CAWSVRRVEAFF
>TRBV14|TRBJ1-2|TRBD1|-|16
TGTGCCAGCAGCCAAGATTTCAGGGGGCAAAACTATGGCTACACCTTC
CASSQDFRGQNYGYTF
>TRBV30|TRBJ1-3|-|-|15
TGTGCCTGGAGCAAACAGGGTTTTCGAGAAAACACCATATATTTT
CAWSKQGFRENTIYF
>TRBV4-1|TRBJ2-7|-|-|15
TGCGCCAGCAGCCCGTATGGGGAAGGATCCTACGAGCAGTACTTC
CASSPYGEGSYEQYF
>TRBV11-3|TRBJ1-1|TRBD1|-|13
TGTGCCAGCAGCCGGGACAGGGGGACTGAAGCTTTCTTT
CASSRDRGTEAFF
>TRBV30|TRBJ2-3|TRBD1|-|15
TGTGCCTGGAAAACAGGGGGGTATATCACAGATACGCAGTATTTT
CAWKTGGYITDTQYF
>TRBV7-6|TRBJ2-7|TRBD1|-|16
TGTGCCAGCAGCTTAGGACAGGGGAGGTCCTCCTACGAGCAGTACTTC
CASSLGQGRSSYEQYF
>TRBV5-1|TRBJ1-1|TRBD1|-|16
TGCGCCAGCAGAGGTTCCCAGGGGGCGGTGAACACTGAAGCTTTCTTT
CASRGSQGAVNTEAFF
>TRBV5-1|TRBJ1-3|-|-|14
TGCGCCAGCAGCTTAGGTGGCTCTGGAAACACCATATATTTT
CASSLGGSGNTIYF
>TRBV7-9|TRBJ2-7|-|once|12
TGTGCCAGCAGCTTCCGACCGAGGGAGCAGTACTTC
CASSFRPREQYF
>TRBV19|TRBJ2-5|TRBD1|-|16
TGTGCCAGTAGTATATCTCAGGACAGGGACGAAGAGACCCAGTACTTC
CASSISQDRDEETQYF
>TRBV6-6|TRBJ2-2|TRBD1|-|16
TGTGCCAGCAGTTACTCGTACAGGGGGGTACACGGGGAGCTGTTTTTT
CASSYSYRGVHGELFF
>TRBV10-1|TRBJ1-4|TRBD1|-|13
TGCGCCAGCAGCCGGGACAGGGAGGCAAAACTGTTTTTT
CASSRDREAKLFF
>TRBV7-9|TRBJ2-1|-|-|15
TGTGCCAGCAGCTTAAACGGTAGGGCCTACAATGAGCAGTTCTTC
CASSLNGRAYNEQFF
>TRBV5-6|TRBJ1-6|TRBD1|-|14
TGTGCCAGCAGATCGGGACAGTATAATTCACCCCTCCACTTT
CASRSGQYNSPLHF
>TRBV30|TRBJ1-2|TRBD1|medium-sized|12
TGTGCCTGGGGGGGAGGACAGGGGGCTCTTCTCTTC
CAWGGGQGALLF
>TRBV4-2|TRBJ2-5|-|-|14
TGTGCCAGCAGCCAAGATTTGGGAGAAGAGACCCAGTACTTC
CASSQDLGEETQYF
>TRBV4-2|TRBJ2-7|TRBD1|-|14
TGTGCCAGCAGTCCTGACAGGGTCGCCTACGAGCAGTACTTC
CASSPDRVAYEQYF
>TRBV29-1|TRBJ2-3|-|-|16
TGCAGCGTTGAAGAGTGGACCAGGAGACGCACAGATACGCAGTATTTT
CSVEEWTRRRTDTQYF
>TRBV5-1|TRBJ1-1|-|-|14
TGCGCCAGCAGCTTGTCACAGGCTAACACTGAAGCTTTCTTT
CASSLSQANTEAFF
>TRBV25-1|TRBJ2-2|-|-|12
TGTGCCAGCAGAGGGTACACCGGGGAGCTGTTTTTT
CASRGYTGELFF
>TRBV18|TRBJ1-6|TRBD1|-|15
TGTGCCAGCTCACCATCCTACAGGGGGGATTCACCCCTCCACTTT
CASSPSYRGDSPLHF